This entry concerns a single T cell receptor beta chain. The record originates from a study of shared clonotypes between healthy human individuals. For the study at large: Donor ages ranged 18 to 49 years: a couple of women, a few men.

What was sequenced on ten immunoSEQ deep assay plates was unsorted PBMC DNA. Using immunoSEQ multiplex PCR, the repertoire was profiled, and TCRdb retains in-frame clones only, with some absent. The data show about half a million clones, roughly 80% seen once. Sequencing was done on a sample of PBMCs. This receptor was taken from a woman aged 35 to 49 in good health. Some clones in this sample may be carry-over from other donors' samples.

The CDR3 nucleotides read TGTGCCAGCAGCCGCAGCGATAGTGTCAATGAGCAGTTCTTC. Protein: CASSRSDSVNEQFF. This chain connects TRBV9 to TRBJ2-1, with D hard to call. Germline values: CDR1 SGDLS, CDR2 YYNGEE. The CDR3 length is 14 residues. Between the trimmed V and J ends, which lost 4 bases and 6 bases, there was a span of 14 bases.